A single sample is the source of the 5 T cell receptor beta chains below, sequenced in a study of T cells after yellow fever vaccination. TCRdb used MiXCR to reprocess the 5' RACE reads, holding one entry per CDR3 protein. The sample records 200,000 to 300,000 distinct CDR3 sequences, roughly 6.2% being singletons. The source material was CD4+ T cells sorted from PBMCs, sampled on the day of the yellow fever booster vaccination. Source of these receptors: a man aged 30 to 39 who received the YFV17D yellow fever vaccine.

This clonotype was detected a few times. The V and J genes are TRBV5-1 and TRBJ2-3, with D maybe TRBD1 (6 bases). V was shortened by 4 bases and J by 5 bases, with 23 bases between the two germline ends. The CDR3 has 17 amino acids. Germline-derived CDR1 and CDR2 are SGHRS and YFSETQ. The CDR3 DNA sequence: TGCGCCAGCAGCCCCTACCCCTCGGGTCAGGGGTTAGATACGCAGTATTTT. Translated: CASSPYPSGQGLDTQYF.

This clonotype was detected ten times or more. The chain's CDR3 is CASSLAGNTEAFF. CDR3 in DNA: TGTGCCAGCAGCTTGGCCGGGAACACTGAAGCTTTCTTT. The chain is built from TRBV7-9 and TRBJ1-1; D gene unclear. Deletions cut 3 bases from V and 1 base from J, with 6 bases between. Germline CDR1 and CDR2: SEHNR and FQNEAQ (reference sequence). The CDR3 loop spans 13 amino acids.

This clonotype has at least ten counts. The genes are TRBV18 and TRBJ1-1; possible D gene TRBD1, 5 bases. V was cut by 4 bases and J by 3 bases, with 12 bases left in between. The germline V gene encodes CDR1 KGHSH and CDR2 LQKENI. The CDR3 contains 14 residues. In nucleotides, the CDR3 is TGTGCCAGCTCACTATCTGGGGGAGACACTGAAGCTTTCTTT. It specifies CASSLSGGDTEAFF.

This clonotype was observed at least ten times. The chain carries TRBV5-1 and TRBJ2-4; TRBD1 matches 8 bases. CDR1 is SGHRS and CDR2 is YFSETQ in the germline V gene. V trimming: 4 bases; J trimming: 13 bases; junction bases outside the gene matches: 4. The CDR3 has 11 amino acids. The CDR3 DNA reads TGCGCCAGCAGCAAGGACAGGGTCCAGTACTTC. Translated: CASSKDRVQYF.

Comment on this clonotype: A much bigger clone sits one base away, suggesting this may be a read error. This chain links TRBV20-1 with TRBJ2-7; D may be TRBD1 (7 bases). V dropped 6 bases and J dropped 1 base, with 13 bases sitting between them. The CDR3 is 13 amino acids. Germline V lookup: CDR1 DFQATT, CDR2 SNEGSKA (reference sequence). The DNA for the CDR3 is TGCAGTGCCCCAGGGGGGTGGTCCTACGAGCAGTACTTC. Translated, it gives CSAPGGWSYEQYF.